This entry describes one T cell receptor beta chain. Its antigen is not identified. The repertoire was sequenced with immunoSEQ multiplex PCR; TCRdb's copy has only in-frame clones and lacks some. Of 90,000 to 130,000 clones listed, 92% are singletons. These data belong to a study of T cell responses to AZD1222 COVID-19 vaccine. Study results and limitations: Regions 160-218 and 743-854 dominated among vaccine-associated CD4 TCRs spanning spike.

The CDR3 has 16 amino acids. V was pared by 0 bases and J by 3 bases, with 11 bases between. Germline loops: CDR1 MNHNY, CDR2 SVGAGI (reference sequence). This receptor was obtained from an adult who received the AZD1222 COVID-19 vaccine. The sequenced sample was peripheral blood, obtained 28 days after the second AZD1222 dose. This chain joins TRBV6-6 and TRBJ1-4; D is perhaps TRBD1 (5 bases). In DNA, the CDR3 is TGTGCCAGCAGTTACTCATTAACAGGTGCTAATGAAAAACTGTTTTTT. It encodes CASSYSLTGANEKLFF.